Below, 11 T cell receptor beta chains from the same sample are listed, as sequenced in a study of T cell responses to AZD1222 COVID-19 vaccine. Assay: immunoSEQ multiplex PCR; the TCRdb copy retains only in-frame clones and omits some. This sample has 90,000 to 120,000 clones, with 85% to 95% found just once. This specimen consisted of peripheral blood, obtained 28 days after the second AZD1222 dose. All receptors come from an adult who received the AZD1222 COVID-19 vaccine.

This chain joins TRBV5-1 and TRBJ2-2, with D perhaps matching TRBD1 or TRBD2 (5 bases each). Germline V lookup: CDR1 SGHRS, CDR2 YFSETQ. Deletions cut 4 bases from V and 6 bases from J, with 10 bases between. CDR3 length equals 13 residues. The CDR3: CASSPGTPGELFF. CDR3 nucleotides: TGCGCCAGCAGCCCAGGGACGCCCGGGGAGCTGTTTTTT.

The chain joins TRBV12-3 or TRBV12-4 to TRBJ1-4; D is unclear. Trimming pared 2 bases from V and 7 bases from J, leaving 2 bases between. The CDR3 length is 11 residues. CDR3 residues: CASSLREKLFF. The CDR3 coding sequence is TGTGCCAGCAGTTTACGTGAAAAACTGTTTTTT.

This clone was counted only a few times. The rearrangement links TRBV14 to TRBJ1-6, with a possible D match to TRBD1 (6 bases). V was cut by 0 bases and J by 9 bases, with 12 bases left in between. Germline CDR1 SGHDN, CDR2 FVKESK. The CDR3 contains 15 residues. The CDR3 DNA sequence: TGTGCCAGCAGCCAAGAATGGGGGGCCAGTTCACCCCTCCACTTT. Amino acids: CASSQEWGASSPLHF.

The rearrangement joins TRBV4-3 to TRBJ2-7, with 11 bases that match TRBD2. Losses at the gene ends were 4 bases for V and 5 bases for J; bases not matched to a gene: 10. Germline V gives CDR1 LGHNA, CDR2 YSLEER. This CDR3 spans 16 amino acids. The CDR3, as DNA: TGCGCCAGCAGCCCCCGACTAGCGGGACAGTTCCACGAGCAGTACTTC. Translation: CASSPRLAGQFHEQYF.

The chain couples TRBV5-4 to TRBJ2-1, with a weak D call TRBD1 (5 bases). The germline V and J ends were trimmed by 1 base and 2 bases, with 10 bases remaining between them. The CDR3 is 15 residues long. The germline V gene encodes CDR1 SGHNT and CDR2 YYREEE (reference sequence). The CDR3 nucleotides are TGTGCCAGCAGCTTGAAAGACAGAACCTACAATGAGCAGTTCTTC. Amino acids: CASSLKDRTYNEQFF.

The genes are TRBV7-2 and TRBJ2-7; the D gene is possibly TRBD1 (5 bases). The CDR3 loop spans 16 amino acids. The germline V and J ends were trimmed by 2 bases and 3 bases, with 17 bases remaining between them. Germline V gene sequence: CDR1 SGHTA, CDR2 FQGNSA. The CDR3 loop is CASSLRLGQGNYEQYF. DNA of the CDR3: TGTGCCAGCAGCTTAAGGTTGGGCCAGGGAAACTACGAGCAGTACTTC.

DNA of the CDR3: TGCGCCAGCAGCTTGGCCAGCTCCTACGAGCAGTACTTC. It encodes CASSLASSYEQYF. This chain connects TRBV5-1 to TRBJ2-7; D is ambiguous. The CDR3 is 13 amino acids. In germline, CDR1 is SGHRS, CDR2 YFSETQ. The V end lost 0 bases, the J end lost 0 bases, and 4 bases lay between the germline ends.

This chain connects TRBV11-2 to TRBJ1-4; no firm D call. V lost 4 bases and J lost 4, with 10 bases in between. The CDR3 is 14 residues long. Germline V gene sequence: CDR1 SGHAT, CDR2 FQNNGV. In DNA form, the CDR3 reads TGTGCCAGCAGCTCGTCCGGGTTTAATGAAAAACTGTTTTTT. It encodes CASSSSGFNEKLFF.

A single count supports this clone. The chain recombines TRBV3-1 (or the pseudogene TRBV3-2) with TRBJ1-2; the match to TRBD1 covers 7 bases. This CDR3 region has 16 residues. Germline V lookup: CDR1 LGHDT, CDR2 YNNKEL (reference sequence). V shed 3 bases and J 1 base; nucleotides not matched to a gene: 8. CDR3 protein: CASSQGTAFGNYGYTF. As DNA, the CDR3 is TGTGCCAGCAGCCAGGGGACAGCTTTCGGTAACTATGGCTACACCTTC.

The chain carries TRBV7-9 and TRBJ1-5, with unresolved D. This CDR3 is 12 amino acids long. V lost 1 base and J lost 6, with 4 bases in between. Germline V gives CDR1 SEHNR, CDR2 FQNEAQ (reference sequence). CDR3 bases: TGTGCCAGCAGCTTAGAAGGTCAGCCCCAGCATTTT. As protein: CASSLEGQPQHF.

This clone was seen a handful of times. V is TRBV5-1 and J is TRBJ2-7, with TRBD2 as a possible D gene (6 bases). Trimming left V 2 bases short and J 4 bases short, with 13 bases between. Germline V gene sequence: CDR1 SGHRS, CDR2 YFSETQ. This CDR3 is 14 amino acids long. The CDR3 DNA reads as TGCGCCAGCAGCTTTAGGGCGGGGCCTTACGAGCAGTACTTC. Its protein product is CASSFRAGPYEQYF.